The source of this T cell receptor (beta chain) is a study of T cell responses to AZD1222 COVID-19 vaccine. Study-wide results and limits: White British people made up most donors, females outnumbered males, and clonal diversity was possibly underestimated. Reportedly, close to half of spike-specific TCRs are directed against unmutated variant regions. Dominant at 160-218 and 743-854, vaccine-associated CD4 TCRs also spanned spike.

V lost 7 bases and J lost 1, with 13 bases in between. CDR3 length: 14 residues. Looked up from germline, CDR1 is SNHLY and CDR2 is FYNNEI. Remarks on this clone: The antigen remains undetermined.

Profiling relied on immunoSEQ multiplex PCR, and the TCRdb table lists in-frame clones only, not all of them. Among approximately 140,000 clones listed, 85% to 95% were seen once. The TCR comes from an adult in good health. The sequencing used peripheral blood, collected on day 0 of AZD1222 vaccination. The V and J genes are TRBV2 and TRBJ2-5, with TRBD1 as a possible D gene (6 bases). CDR3 in DNA: TGTGCCAGCACCCCTACAGGGACCCAAGAGACCCAGTACTTC. Translated, it gives CASTPTGTQETQYF.